This T cell receptor (beta chain) was obtained from a study of regulatory T cells in long-lasting Graves disease. On the study more broadly: Patients with persistent Graves' disease had over 5 years of antithyroid drugs and persistent TSH receptor antibodies. Overall study findings and caveats: There were preferences for TRBV28, TRBJ1-2 and TRBJ2-5 in persistent disease. Limited sample numbers may have lowered accuracy.

This clonotype was detected only a few times. What it binds is unknown. To make TCR beta libraries, researchers used iRepertoire HTBI primers and Arm-PCR of CDR3 regions. TCRdb independently ran MiXCR on the multiplex PCR reads; one entry per CDR3 protein. This sample has approximately 690,000 distinct CDR3 sequences; around 30% occur once, and the top ten carry about two fifths. Time point given: persistent/refractory GD, antithyroid drugs over 5 years with positive TRAb. PBMC RNA was the source of the TCR library. Diagnosing Graves' disease relied on the American Thyroid Association guidelines. There are 15 residues in the CDR3. V was trimmed by 5 bases and J by 0 bases, leaving 15 bases between them. Germline assignment: CDR1 SGHKS and CDR2 YYEKEE (reference sequence).

The J gene is TRBJ2-7, the V gene TRBV5-5; a weak D match, TRBD1 (8 bases). The TCR sequence derives from a female donor with Graves disease. The sample in question was peripheral blood mononuclear cells (PBMCs), obtained when the disease was refractory, from a patient treated with antithyroid drugs. The CDR3 sequence is CASSWTGTNSYEQYF. The CDR3, as DNA: TGTGCCAGCAGTTGGACAGGGACTAACTCCTACGAGCAGTACTTC.